This T cell receptor delta chain comes out of a study of Vδ1+ human thymocytes. Broader study findings: TRG sequences recurred across donors, whereas TRD sequences stayed essentially private. Highly polyclonal TRG and TRD repertoires with Gaussian CDR3 length distributions appeared in thymus. Bulk data may be misread because of unexpected Vdelta2 sequences. Approximately 20% of thymic delta-chain sequences were Vdelta2, with few Vdelta3, unlike blood Vdelta1+ controls.

The CDR3 is made up of 18 amino acids. Trimming took 4 bases from V and 6 from J; bases not matched to a gene: 11. Germline V lookup: CDR1 TSWWSYY, CDR2 QGS. RNA was extracted from the cells and then reverse transcribed. The CDR3 regions were amplified by multiplex PCR from V-gene primers to a constant-region primer. TCRdb processed the multiplex PCR reads again with the CATT caller. Here the sample spans tens of thousands of delta-chain clones, approximately 30% being singletons. This clone is deemed medium-sized. Its antigen is unidentified. Purity of the sorted Vdelta1+ thymocytes ranged from 98% to 99.6%.

The sequenced sample consisted of Vdelta1+ gamma-delta thymocytes from the thymus. Described subset: FACS-sorted CD3+ TCRalphabeta- TCRVdelta1+ TCRVdelta2- thymocytes. The TCR sequence derives from a boy younger than two who had congenital heart surgery. V usage is TRDV1 and J usage is TRDJ2; 13 positions agree with TRDD3. This CDR3 reads CALGAFPNTGGYAAQLFF. The CDR3 DNA reads TGTGCTCTTGGGGCCTTCCCAAACACTGGGGGATACGCAGCACAACTCTTCTTT.